This TCR beta chain was found in a study of cytomegalovirus exposure and HLA in healthy donors. Notes on the study in general: A later analysis linked a missense variant in DCLRE1C to the trimming of TCR beta V and J genes.

13 Jbeta primers and 60 Vbeta primers were used for the PCR. Sequenced by immunoSEQ multiplex PCR; TCRdb stores in-frame clones only, minus some. The sample holds roughly 200,000 clones, about 89% seen once. As for this clone: Its antigen is not identified.

Germline CDR1 is SGHTS and CDR2 is YDEGEE. The CDR3 has 15 residues. The ends were cut back, 2 bases at V and 5 bases at J, with 14 bases in the middle. Sequenced sample: PBMCs. The genes are TRBV5-8 and TRBJ1-5; a weak D match, TRBD1 (5 bases). The sequence came from a woman aged 18-30 years in good health and CMV-seronegative. CDR3 loop: CASSLIIRDYQPQHF. CDR3 in DNA: TGTGCCAGCAGCTTAATCATCAGGGATTATCAGCCCCAGCATTTT.